This TCR beta chain was profiled in a study of Graves' ophthalmopathy and Graves' hyperthyroidism. Study conclusions and caveats: A majority of expanded thyroid clonotypes exceeding 0.001 frequency were likewise present in blood.

This clonotype was picked up many times. Its antigen is unidentified. This CDR3 is 13 amino acids long. Trimming cost V 2 bases and J 2 bases, with 4 bases left between them. Beta-chain TCR CDR3 regions were amplified from RNA transcripts. HTBI primers were used in a first-round RT-PCR, which preceded a second-round multiplex PCR. TCRdb called the multiplex PCR reads again in MiXCR, with one record for every CDR3 protein. The sample has approximately 330,000 distinct CDR3 sequences, roughly 16% seen once. Sequenced sample: peripheral blood. V gene TRBV12-3 or TRBV12-4 combines with J gene TRBJ1-3, with D uncertain. The source of this sequence is an adult man with Graves' ophthalmopathy. DNA of the CDR3: TGTGCCAGCAGTTTACAAGCTGGAAACACCATATATTTT. It yields the protein CASSLQAGNTIYF.